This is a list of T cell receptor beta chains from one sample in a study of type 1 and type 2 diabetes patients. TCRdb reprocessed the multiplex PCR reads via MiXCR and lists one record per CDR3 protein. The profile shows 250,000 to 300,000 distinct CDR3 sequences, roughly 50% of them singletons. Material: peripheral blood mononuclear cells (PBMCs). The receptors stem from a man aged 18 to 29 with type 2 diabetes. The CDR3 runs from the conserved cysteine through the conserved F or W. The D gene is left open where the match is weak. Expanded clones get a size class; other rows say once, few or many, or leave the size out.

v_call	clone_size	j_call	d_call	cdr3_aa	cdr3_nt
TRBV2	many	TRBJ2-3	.	CASTLHTHTDTQYF	TGTGCCAGCACCCTCCACACTCACACAGATACGCAGTATTTT
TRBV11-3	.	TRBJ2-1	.	CASSLTSWANEQFF	TGTGCCAGCAGCTTAACAAGTTGGGCAAATGAGCAGTTCTTC
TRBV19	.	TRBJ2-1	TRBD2	CASGGLTGTSGYYNEQFF	TGTGCCAGTGGGGGACTGACCGGGACTAGCGGGTACTACAATGAGCAGTTCTTC
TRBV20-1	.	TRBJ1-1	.	CSARGDGVMNTEAFF	TGCAGTGCTAGAGGGGACGGTGTGATGAACACTGAAGCTTTCTTT
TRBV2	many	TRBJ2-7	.	CASSEKWWYRWSYEQYF	TGTGCCAGCAGTGAAAAATGGTGGTATCGATGGTCCTACGAGCAGTACTTC
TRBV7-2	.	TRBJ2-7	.	CASSQPDSWEQYF	TGTGCCAGCAGCCAGCCGGACTCATGGGAGCAGTACTTC
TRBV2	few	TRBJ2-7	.	CASSVELGMSSYEQYF	TGTGCCAGCAGTGTTGAACTAGGGATGAGCTCCTACGAGCAGTACTTC
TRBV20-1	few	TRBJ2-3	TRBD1	CSARVFGTGQITDTQYF	TGCAGTGCTAGAGTATTTGGGACAGGGCAGATCACAGATACGCAGTATTTT
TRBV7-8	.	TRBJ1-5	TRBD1	CASSSNRGTGNQPQHF	TGTGCCAGCAGCTCGAACAGGGGGACGGGCAATCAGCCCCAGCATTTT
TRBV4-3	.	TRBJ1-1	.	CASSQDGWPMNTEAFF	TGCGCCAGCAGCCAAGATGGCTGGCCCATGAACACTGAAGCTTTCTTT
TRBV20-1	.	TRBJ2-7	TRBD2	CSARAGTSVTYEQYF	TGCAGTGCCCGCGCCGGGACTAGCGTTACCTACGAGCAGTACTTC
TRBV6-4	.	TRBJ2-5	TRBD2	CASMTSGSKQYF	TGTGCCAGCATGACTAGCGGGAGTAAACAGTACTTC
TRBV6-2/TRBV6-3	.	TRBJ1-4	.	CASRPDGEKLFF	TGTGCCAGCAGACCGGATGGTGAAAAACTGTTTTTT
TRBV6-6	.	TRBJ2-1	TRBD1	CASRYRGDEQFF	TGTGCCAGCAGGTACAGGGGCGATGAGCAGTTCTTC
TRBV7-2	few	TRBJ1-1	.	CASSLSVDTEAFF	TGTGCCAGCAGCCTCTCGGTTGACACTGAAGCTTTCTTT
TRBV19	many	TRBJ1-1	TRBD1	CASRGQGNTEAFF	TGTGCCAGTAGGGGACAGGGGAACACTGAAGCTTTCTTT
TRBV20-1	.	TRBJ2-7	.	CSAFPRGYEQYF	TGCAGTGCCTTCCCCCGGGGTTACGAGCAGTACTTC
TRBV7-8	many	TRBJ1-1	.	CASSLPLDRATEAFF	TGTGCCAGCAGCCTGCCTCTAGACAGAGCGACTGAAGCTTTCTTT
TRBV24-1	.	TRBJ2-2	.	CATSDQGSVTSGELFF	TGTGCCACCAGTGATCAGGGGTCCGTAACGAGCGGGGAGCTGTTTTTT
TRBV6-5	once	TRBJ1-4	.	CASSYGADLMNEKLFF	TGTGCCAGCAGTTACGGGGCAGACCTCATGAATGAAAAACTGTTTTTT
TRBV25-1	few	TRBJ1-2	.	CASSDPAGETYGYTF	TGTGCCAGCAGTGATCCGGCAGGGGAAACCTATGGCTACACCTTC
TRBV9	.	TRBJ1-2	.	CASSVGTQNYGYTF	TGTGCCAGCAGCGTAGGGACACAAAACTATGGCTACACCTTC
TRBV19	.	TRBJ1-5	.	CASSTPRANDQPQHF	TGTGCCAGTAGTACCCCACGGGCCAACGATCAGCCCCAGCATTTT
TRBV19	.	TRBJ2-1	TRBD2	CASRRSGGAGYEQFF	TGTGCCAGCAGACGTAGCGGGGGGGCCGGGTATGAGCAGTTCTTC
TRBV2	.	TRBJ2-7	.	CASSEGTWEQYF	TGTGCCAGCAGTGAAGGGACGTGGGAGCAGTACTTC
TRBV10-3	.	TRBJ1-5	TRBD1	CAISDGGTGRGQPQHF	TGTGCCATCAGTGATGGCGGGACAGGGAGGGGTCAGCCCCAGCATTTT
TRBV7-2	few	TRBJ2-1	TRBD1	CASSLDRGINEQFF	TGTGCCAGCAGCTTAGACAGGGGGATCAATGAGCAGTTCTTC
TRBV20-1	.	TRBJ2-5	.	CSARVPGVETQYF	TGCAGTGCTAGAGTTCCAGGGGTAGAGACCCAGTACTTC
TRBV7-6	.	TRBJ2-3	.	CASSLFPSGTDTQYF	TGTGCCAGCAGCTTATTCCCTAGTGGCACAGATACGCAGTATTTT
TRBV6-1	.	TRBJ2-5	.	CASSYRGGQETQYF	TGTGCCAGCAGTTACAGGGGAGGGCAAGAGACCCAGTACTTC
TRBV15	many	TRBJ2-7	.	CATSRDSILEQYF	TGTGCCACCTCGCGGGACTCCATACTCGAGCAGTACTTC
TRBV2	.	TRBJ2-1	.	CASGGSLGNEQFF	TGTGCCAGCGGCGGGTCTTTAGGCAATGAGCAGTTCTTC
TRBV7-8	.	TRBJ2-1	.	CASSLAQITPIEQFF	TGTGCCAGCAGCTTAGCACAAATTACTCCCATAGAGCAGTTCTTC
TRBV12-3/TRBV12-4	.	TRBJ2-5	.	CASRDSSGETQYF	TGTGCCAGCAGGGACAGTTCAGGAGAGACCCAGTACTTC
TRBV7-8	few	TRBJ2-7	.	CASSLGPGTGEQYF	TGTGCCAGCAGCTTAGGCCCAGGGACGGGCGAGCAGTACTTC
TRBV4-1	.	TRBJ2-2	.	CASSQVIAGASTGELFF	TGCGCCAGCAGCCAAGTCATTGCGGGGGCGAGCACCGGGGAGCTGTTTTTT
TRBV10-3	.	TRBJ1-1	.	CAISEIPGSQNTEAFF	TGTGCCATCAGTGAAATCCCGGGGTCCCAGAACACTGAAGCTTTCTTT
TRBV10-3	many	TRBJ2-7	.	CAIKDSAYEQYF	TGTGCCATCAAGGACAGCGCCTACGAGCAGTACTTC
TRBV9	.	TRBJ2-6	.	CASSVQSSGANVLTF	TGTGCCAGCAGCGTACAGTCGTCTGGGGCCAACGTCCTGACTTTC
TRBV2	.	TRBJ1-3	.	CASSEGGYGNTIYF	TGTGCCAGCAGTGAAGGGGGCTACGGAAACACCATATATTTT
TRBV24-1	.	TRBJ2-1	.	CATSVSTFNEQFF	TGTGCCACCAGTGTATCGACTTTCAATGAGCAGTTCTTC
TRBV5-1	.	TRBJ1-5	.	CASSRGTDQTQNQPQHF	TGCGCCAGCTCTAGGGGTACAGACCAGACCCAGAATCAGCCCCAGCATTTT
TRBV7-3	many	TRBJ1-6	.	CASSLSPQLNSPLHF	TGTGCCAGCAGCTTATCTCCACAGCTTAATTCACCCCTCCACTTT
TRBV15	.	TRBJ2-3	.	CATSRVEDEAPTDTQYF	TGTGCCACCAGCAGAGTGGAGGACGAGGCACCCACAGATACGCAGTATTTT
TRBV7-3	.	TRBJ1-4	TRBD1	CASSGGSGQAEREKLFF	TGTGCCAGCAGCGGCGGATCGGGACAGGCGGAGCGTGAAAAACTGTTTTTT
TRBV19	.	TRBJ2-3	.	CASSRDIGDTQYF	TGTGCCAGTAGCAGGGACATCGGTGATACGCAGTATTTT
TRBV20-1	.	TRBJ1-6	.	CSARSHGNSQNSPLHF	TGCAGTGCTAGATCCCATGGGAACAGCCAAAATTCACCCCTCCACTTT
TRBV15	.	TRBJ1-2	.	CATSRDEAEDGHGYTF	TGTGCCACCAGCAGAGATGAGGCGGAGGACGGCCATGGCTACACCTTC
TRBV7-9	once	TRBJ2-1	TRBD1	CASSLTGTAGNEQFF	TGTGCCAGCAGCTTAACCGGGACAGCCGGCAATGAGCAGTTCTTC
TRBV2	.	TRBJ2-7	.	CASSFSEQYF	TGTGCCAGCAGTTTTTCCGAGCAGTACTTC